This T cell receptor (beta chain) derives from a study of T cells after yellow fever vaccination. Template switching by 5'RACE produced TCR cDNA, adding a universal primer site and UMIs. TCRdb recomputed calls from the 5' RACE reads with MiXCR, one row per CDR3 protein. The sample yields about 320,000 distinct CDR3 sequences, about 11% seen once. This clonotype was seen a few times. Its target is unknown. The ends were cut back, 5 bases at V and 2 bases at J, with 12 bases in the middle. The CDR3 runs to 15 residues. Germline-derived CDR1 and CDR2 are SGHTA and FQGTGA. Whole-study results and caveats: The presence of abundant clonotypes contaminating from the bulk population was possible in FACS-sorted repertoires.

The sequenced sample was CD4+ T cells sorted from PBMCs, obtained 45 days after the yellow fever booster vaccination. The V gene is TRBV7-3, the J gene TRBJ2-2; D may be TRBD1 or TRBD2 (5 bases each). This TCR derives from a man between 18 and 35 years old who received the YFV17D yellow fever vaccine. Written as DNA, the CDR3 is TGTGCCAGCAGCCCCGGGACGCCCAACACCGGGGAGCTGTTTTTT. Its translation is CASSPGTPNTGELFF.